This section outlines one TCR beta chain sequence together with its context. The antigen remains undetermined. Deletions cut 4 bases from V and 8 bases from J, with 11 bases between. Germline CDR1 is MNHNS and CDR2 is SASEGT. There are 12 residues in the CDR3. This sample is part of a study of T cells in localized non-small cell lung cancer. Findings and caveats of the study: A higher density of T cells in blood coincided with extended overall survival. Sequence data derive from only one tumor region, so heterogeneity remains possible. Paired adjacent lung recovered a median about 61 of the top 100 tumor clones. Clonality of T cells reached its maximum in uninvolved adjacent lung, surpassing tumor.

The table came from immunoSEQ multiplex PCR; TCRdb's copy has only in-frame clones and leaves some out. The top ten clones hold around 3.2% of a sample with some 30,000 clones, less than 90% of them seen once. The chain couples TRBV6-1 to TRBJ1-1; no clear D gene. Sequencing used peripheral blood, obtained before any cancer treatment. The TCR comes from a female donor older than 55 with stage I lung adenocarcinoma. CDR3 amino acids: CASSVETTEAFF. The DNA for the CDR3 is TGTGCCAGCAGTGTCGAGACAACCGAAGCTTTCTTT.